The 8 T cell receptor beta chains below come from one sample, sequenced in a study of blood T cells in healthy people across ages. A second roughly 6 to 11 cycle PCR used barcoded and J-beta primers. TCRdb itself ran the 5' RACE reads through MiXCR, one entry per CDR3 protein. The sample yields 700,000 to 950,000 distinct CDR3 sequences, approximately 39% seen once. The source material was blood. The receptors stem from a woman aged 55-69 years in good health.

This clonotype was seen a few times. The chain is built from TRBV7-9 and TRBJ2-7; 14 nucleotides match TRBD2. CDR1 is SEHNR and CDR2 is FQNEAQ in the germline V gene (reference sequence). The CDR3 has 15 residues. Trimming removed 6 bases from V and 7 bases from J; junction bases left unmatched: 8. For the CDR3, the DNA is TGTGCCAGCAGAAAGACTAGCGGGGGGGCGCAGGAGCAGTACTTC. Translating gives CASRKTSGGAQEQYF.

This clonotype appeared a few times. This chain's CDR3 is CASSPGQEISYNEQFF. DNA for the CDR3: TGTGCCAGCAGCCCAGGACAGGAAATTTCGTACAATGAGCAGTTCTTC. The rearrangement joins TRBV27 to TRBJ2-1; TRBD1 agrees at 7 bases. Trimming took 6 bases from V and 4 from J; bases not matched to a gene: 12. Germline V gives CDR1 MNHEY, CDR2 SMNVEV (reference sequence). This CDR3 comprises 16 residues.

The genes are TRBV4-3 and TRBJ2-1, with a tentative D call TRBD2 (7 bases). The germline CDR1 and CDR2 sequences are LGHNA and YSLEER. This CDR3 is 17 amino acids long. With 4 bases removed from V and 11 bases from J, the gap between germline ends came to 27 bases. CDR3 sequence: CASSPQGGGAFGSKQFF. The CDR3 region has the DNA TGCGCCAGCAGCCCGCAGGGTGGGGGGGCCTTCGGCAGCAAGCAGTTCTTC.

This clonotype was found a few times. The chain uses TRBV20-1 and TRBJ2-5; D possibly corresponds to TRBD2 (5 bases). The V end lost 4 bases, the J end lost 4 bases, and 13 bases lay between the germline ends. The CDR3 spans 13 residues. Germline V gene lookup returns CDR1 DFQATT and CDR2 SNEGSKA (reference sequence). The CDR3 region has the DNA TGCAGTGCTACGGGGTATCAGCGAGAGACCCAGTACTTC. As protein: CSATGYQRETQYF.

This clonotype showed up many times. This CDR3 is CASSVGAGVPNEQFF. For the CDR3, the DNA is TGTGCCAGCAGCGTAGGAGCGGGAGTTCCCAATGAGCAGTTCTTC. This rearrangement joins TRBV9 to TRBJ2-1, with TRBD2 matching over 8 bases. J was trimmed by 6 bases and V by 0 bases; bases with no gene match: 5. This CDR3 region has 15 residues. Germline V CDR1 and CDR2: SGDLS, YYNGEE.

The chain employs TRBV6-5 and TRBJ2-3; 10 bases are a match to TRBD2. Trimming at V came to 8 bases and at J to 6 bases, leaving 8 bases not matched to a gene. The CDR3 extends over 14 amino acids. From germline, CDR1 is MNHEY and CDR2 SVGAGI. CDR3 residues: CASGLAGDWDTQYF. CDR3 nucleotide sequence: TGTGCCAGCGGCCTAGCGGGAGATTGGGATACGCAGTATTTT.

The genes are TRBV20-1 and TRBJ1-5; no clear D gene. The CDR3 consists of 13 residues. Germline V CDR1 and CDR2: DFQATT, SNEGSKA (reference sequence). V was shortened by 0 bases and J by 5 bases, with 8 bases between the two germline ends. The CDR3 protein is CSAREDGYQPQHF. The CDR3 DNA sequence: TGCAGTGCTAGAGAGGACGGGTATCAGCCCCAGCATTTT.

The chain couples TRBV5-6 to TRBJ2-3; 8 nucleotides match TRBD2. Germline CDR1 and CDR2: SGHDT and YYEEEE. V shed 0 bases and J 4 bases; nucleotides not matched to a gene: 7. This CDR3 is 16 amino acids long. The CDR3 nucleotides are TGTGCCAGCAGCTTGGTTGGACGGGGGGGGTCAGATACGCAGTATTTT. Translation: CASSLVGRGGSDTQYF.